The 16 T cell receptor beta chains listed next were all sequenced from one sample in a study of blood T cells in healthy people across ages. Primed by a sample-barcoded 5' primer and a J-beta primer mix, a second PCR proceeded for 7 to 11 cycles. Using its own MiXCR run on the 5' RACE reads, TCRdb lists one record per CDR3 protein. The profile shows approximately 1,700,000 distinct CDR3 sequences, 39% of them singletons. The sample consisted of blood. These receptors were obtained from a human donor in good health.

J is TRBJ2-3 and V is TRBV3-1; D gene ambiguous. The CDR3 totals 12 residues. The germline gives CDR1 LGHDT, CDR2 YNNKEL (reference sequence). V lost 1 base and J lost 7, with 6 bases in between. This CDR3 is CASSQGSYTQYF. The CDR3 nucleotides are TGTGCCAGCAGCCAAGGAAGCTATACGCAGTATTTT.

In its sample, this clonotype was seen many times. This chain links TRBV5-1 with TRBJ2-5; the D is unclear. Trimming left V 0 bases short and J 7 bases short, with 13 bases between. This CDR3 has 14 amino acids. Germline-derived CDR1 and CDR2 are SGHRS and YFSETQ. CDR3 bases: TGCGCCAGCAGCTTGGCCGTCGTCTCTGGGACCCAGTACTTC. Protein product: CASSLAVVSGTQYF.

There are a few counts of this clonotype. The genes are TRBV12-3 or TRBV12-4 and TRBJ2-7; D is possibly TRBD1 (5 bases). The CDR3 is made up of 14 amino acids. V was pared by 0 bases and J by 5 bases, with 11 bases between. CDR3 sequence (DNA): TGTGCCAGCAGTTTAGCGCTAGGGGCGAACGAGCAGTACTTC. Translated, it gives CASSLALGANEQYF.

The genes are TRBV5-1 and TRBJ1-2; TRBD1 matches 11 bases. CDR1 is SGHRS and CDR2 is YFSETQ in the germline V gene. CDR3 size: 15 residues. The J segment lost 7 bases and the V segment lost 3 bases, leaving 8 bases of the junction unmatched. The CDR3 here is CASSSRGQGGPGYTF. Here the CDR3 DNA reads TGCGCCAGCAGCTCCCGGGGACAGGGGGGTCCTGGCTACACCTTC.

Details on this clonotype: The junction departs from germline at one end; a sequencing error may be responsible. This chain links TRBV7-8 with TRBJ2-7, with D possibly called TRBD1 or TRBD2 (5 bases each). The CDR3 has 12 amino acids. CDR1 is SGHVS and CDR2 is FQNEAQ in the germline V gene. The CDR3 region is CVSSWGSYEQYF. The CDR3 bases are TGTGTCAGCAGCTGGGGGTCCTACGAGCAGTACTTC.

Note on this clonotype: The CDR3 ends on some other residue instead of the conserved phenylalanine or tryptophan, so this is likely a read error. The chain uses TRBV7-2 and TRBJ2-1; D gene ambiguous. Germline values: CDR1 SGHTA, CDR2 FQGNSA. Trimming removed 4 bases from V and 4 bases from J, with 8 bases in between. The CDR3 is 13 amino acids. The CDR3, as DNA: TGTGCCAGCAGCTCACGCCCTTACAATGAGCAGTTCTCC. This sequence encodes CASSSRPYNEQFS.

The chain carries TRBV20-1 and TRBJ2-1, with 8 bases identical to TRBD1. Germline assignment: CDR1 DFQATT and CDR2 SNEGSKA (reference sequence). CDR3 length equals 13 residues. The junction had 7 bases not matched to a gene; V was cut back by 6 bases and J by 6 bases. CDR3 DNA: TGCAGTGCACAGACAGGGGCTCGCAATGAGCAGTTCTTC. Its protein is CSAQTGARNEQFF.

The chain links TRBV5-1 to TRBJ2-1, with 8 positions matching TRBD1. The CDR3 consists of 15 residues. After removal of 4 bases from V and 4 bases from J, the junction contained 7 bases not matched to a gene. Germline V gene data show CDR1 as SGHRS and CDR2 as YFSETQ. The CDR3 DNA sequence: TGCGCCAGCAGCCCGGCCCAGGGGGCGTACAATGAGCAGTTCTTC. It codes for CASSPAQGAYNEQFF.

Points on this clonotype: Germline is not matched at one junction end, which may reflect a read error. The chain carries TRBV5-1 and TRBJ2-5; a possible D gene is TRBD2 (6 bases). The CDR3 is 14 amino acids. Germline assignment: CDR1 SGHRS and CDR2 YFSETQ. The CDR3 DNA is TGCGCCAGCAGCTTGGGTGGTCTTCGGGAGACCCGGTACTTC. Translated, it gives CASSLGGLRETRYF.

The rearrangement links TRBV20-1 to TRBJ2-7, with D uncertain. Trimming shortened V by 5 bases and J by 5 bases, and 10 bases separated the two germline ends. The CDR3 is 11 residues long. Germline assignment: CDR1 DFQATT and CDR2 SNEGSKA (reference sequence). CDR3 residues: CSAEESNEQYF. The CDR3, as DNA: TGCAGTGCTGAGGAAAGCAACGAGCAGTACTTC.

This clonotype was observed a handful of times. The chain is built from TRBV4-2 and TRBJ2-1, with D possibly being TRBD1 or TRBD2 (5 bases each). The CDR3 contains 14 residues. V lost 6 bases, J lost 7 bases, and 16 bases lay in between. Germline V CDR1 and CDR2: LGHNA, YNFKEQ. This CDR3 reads CASSMILGANEQFF. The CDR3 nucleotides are TGTGCCAGCAGTATGATTCTCGGGGCTAATGAGCAGTTCTTC.

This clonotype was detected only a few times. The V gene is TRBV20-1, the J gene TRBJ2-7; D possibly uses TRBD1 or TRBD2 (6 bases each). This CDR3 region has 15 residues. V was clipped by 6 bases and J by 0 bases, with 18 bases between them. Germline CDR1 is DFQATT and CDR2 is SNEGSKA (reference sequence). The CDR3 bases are TGCAGTGCGCCTACAGGGAGGTGGAACTCCTACGAGCAGTACTTC. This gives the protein CSAPTGRWNSYEQYF.

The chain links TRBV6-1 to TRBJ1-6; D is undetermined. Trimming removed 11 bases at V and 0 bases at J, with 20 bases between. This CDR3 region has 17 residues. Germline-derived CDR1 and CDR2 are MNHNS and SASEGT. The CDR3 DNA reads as TGTGCCGGCAAGAGGGTGTGGTCGAGCTCCTATAATTCACCCCTCCACTTT. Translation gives CAGKRVWSSSYNSPLHF.

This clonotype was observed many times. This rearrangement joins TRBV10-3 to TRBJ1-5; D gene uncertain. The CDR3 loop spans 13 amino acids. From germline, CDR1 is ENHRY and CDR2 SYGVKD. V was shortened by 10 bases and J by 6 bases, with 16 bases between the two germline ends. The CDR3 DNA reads TGTGCCACTAAGGACGGAGGTCTTCAGCCCCAGCATTTT. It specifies CATKDGGLQPQHF.

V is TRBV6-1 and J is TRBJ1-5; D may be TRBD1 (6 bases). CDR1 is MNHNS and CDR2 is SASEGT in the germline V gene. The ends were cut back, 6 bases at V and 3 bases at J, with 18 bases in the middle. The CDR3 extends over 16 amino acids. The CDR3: CASRPRQAPLNQPQHF. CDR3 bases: TGTGCCAGCAGACCCAGACAGGCCCCCCTCAATCAGCCCCAGCATTTT.

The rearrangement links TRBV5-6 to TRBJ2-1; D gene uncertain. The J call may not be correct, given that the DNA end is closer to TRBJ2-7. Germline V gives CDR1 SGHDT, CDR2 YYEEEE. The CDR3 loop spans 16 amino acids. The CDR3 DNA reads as TGTGCCAGCAGCTTGGCCGGTCCGAGCTCCTACAATGAGCAGTACTTC. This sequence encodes CASSLAGPSSYNEQYF.